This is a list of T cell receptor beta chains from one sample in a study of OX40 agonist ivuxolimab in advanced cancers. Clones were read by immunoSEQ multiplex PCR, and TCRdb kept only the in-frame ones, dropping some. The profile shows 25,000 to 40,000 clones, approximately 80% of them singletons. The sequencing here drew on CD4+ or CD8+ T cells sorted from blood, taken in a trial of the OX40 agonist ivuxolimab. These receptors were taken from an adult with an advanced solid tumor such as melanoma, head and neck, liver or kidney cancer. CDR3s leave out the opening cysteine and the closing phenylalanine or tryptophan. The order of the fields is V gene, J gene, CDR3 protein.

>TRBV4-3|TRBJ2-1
ASSQDSGNEQF
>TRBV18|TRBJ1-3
ASSPKGQNTIY
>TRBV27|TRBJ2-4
ASSSTNRGNIQY
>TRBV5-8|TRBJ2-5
ASSGGTSLETQY
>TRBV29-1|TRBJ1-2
SVEYADGYT
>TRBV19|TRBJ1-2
ASSSQDRLGYT
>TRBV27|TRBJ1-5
ASSFPWPQH
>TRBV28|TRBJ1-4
ASSLLGTERGDNEKLF
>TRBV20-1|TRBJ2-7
SARETEEQY
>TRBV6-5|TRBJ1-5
ASSNRQGNQPQH
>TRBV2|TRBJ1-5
ASRKQGALSNQPQH
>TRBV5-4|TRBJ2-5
ASSSLTSGRTETQY
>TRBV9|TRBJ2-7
ASSSGTASGSEQY
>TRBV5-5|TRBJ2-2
ASSLGLATGGTGELF
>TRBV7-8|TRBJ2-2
ASSLTPGAGELF
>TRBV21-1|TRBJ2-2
ASSNFRRRGRSGELF
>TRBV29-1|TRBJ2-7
SVARTDTYEQY
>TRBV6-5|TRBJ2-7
ASSTTGAYEQY
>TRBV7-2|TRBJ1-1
ASSNTGGTEAF
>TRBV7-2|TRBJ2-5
ASSFGGGETQY
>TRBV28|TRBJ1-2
ASRGTANYGYT
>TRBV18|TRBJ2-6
ASSPRGNSGANVLT
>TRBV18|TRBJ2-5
ASSPSRQETQY
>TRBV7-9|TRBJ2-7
ASSLVGPIDEQY
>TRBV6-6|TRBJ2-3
ASSYEGGENTQY
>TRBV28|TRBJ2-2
ASTPFSGGGLAGDGELF
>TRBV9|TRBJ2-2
ASSGGLAGITGELF
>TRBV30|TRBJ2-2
AWSLSTGELF
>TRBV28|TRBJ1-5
ASGGGNQPQH
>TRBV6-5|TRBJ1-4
ASSGLAGEKLF
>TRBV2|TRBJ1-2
ASGTSQGYGYT
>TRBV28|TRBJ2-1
ASSPSGRPYNEQF
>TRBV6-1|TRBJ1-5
ASSEARGAGQPQH
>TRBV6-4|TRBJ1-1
ASTRDGWDTEAF
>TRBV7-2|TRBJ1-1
ASQREGGPNTEAF
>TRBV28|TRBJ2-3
ASSLKRIRRDTQY
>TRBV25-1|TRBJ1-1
ASSESGTGNTEAF
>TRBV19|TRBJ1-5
ASTGTGNQPQH
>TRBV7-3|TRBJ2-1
ASSLDRVNEQF
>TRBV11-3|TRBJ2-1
ASSGSSDEQF
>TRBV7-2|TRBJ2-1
ASSPRQGRVEQF
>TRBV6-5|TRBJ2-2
ASSYVRDSGTGELF
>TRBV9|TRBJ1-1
ASSVGGASAEAF
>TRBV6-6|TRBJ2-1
ASRGRGQGMGNEQF
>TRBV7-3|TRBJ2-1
ASSLTGLSYNEQF
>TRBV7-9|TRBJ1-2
ASSSGQTYGYT
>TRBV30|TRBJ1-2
AWSVSQGYGYT
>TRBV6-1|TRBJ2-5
ASSEARTSQKTQY
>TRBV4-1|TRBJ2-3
ASSQGTVTSTDTQY
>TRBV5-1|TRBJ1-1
ASSLYAETMNTEAF